Presented here are 19 T cell receptor beta chains from one specimen sequenced in a study of cytomegalovirus exposure and HLA in healthy donors. The study ran its PCR with 60 Vbeta and 13 Jbeta primers. Assay used: immunoSEQ multiplex PCR; TCRdb lists only in-frame clones, some missing. Counted here are 140,000 to 150,000 clones, 78% occurring once; the ten biggest clones make up 2.4%. Sequencing was carried out using PBMCs. These receptors came from a woman under 30 in good health and CMV-seropositive.

This clone was counted between two and nine times. CDR3 sequence reads: CASNGSSIWLYNEQFF. In DNA, the CDR3 is TGTGCCAGTAATGGCAGTAGCATCTGGCTTTACAATGAGCAGTTCTTC. The chain links TRBV19 to TRBJ2-1; D not resolved. Looked up from germline, CDR1 is LNHDA and CDR2 is SQIVND (reference sequence). The CDR3 runs to 16 residues. V lost 7 bases and J lost 4, with 20 bases in between.

The chain has TRBV27 and TRBJ1-1, with TRBD1 matching 10 bases. Trimming at V came to 6 bases and at J to 0 bases, leaving 10 bases not matched to a gene. CDR3 length equals 17 residues. CDR1 MNHEY and CDR2 SMNVEV come from the germline V gene (reference sequence). CDR3 nucleotide sequence: TGTGCCAGCAGCCCCTACCCGGGACAGGGGATGAACACTGAAGCTTTCTTT. Protein sequence: CASSPYPGQGMNTEAFF.

The rearrangement uses TRBV10-3 and TRBJ1-5; a possible D gene is TRBD1 (5 bases). CDR1 and CDR2 (germline): ENHRY, SYGVKD. V shed 7 bases and J shed 3 bases, with 10 bases lying between them. The CDR3 has 13 amino acids. Here the CDR3 DNA reads TGTGCCATCACTGCAGGGATCAATCAGCCCCAGCATTTT. Its protein is CAITAGINQPQHF.

This clone appeared a single time. DNA of the CDR3: TGCGCCAGCAGCCGTCTACAGGGGGTGGAGACCCAGTACTTC. Residues: CASSRLQGVETQYF. The V gene is TRBV5-1, the J gene TRBJ2-5; TRBD1 matches at 8 bases. This CDR3 has 14 amino acids. V shed 4 bases, J shed 5 bases, and the junction held 7 bases outside the gene matches. Germline assignment: CDR1 SGHRS and CDR2 YFSETQ. The variable domain in full, with the rest retrieved from reference TRBV5-1 and TRBJ2-5, is KAGVTQTPRYLIKTRGQQVTLSCSPISGHRSVSWYQQTPGQGLQFLFEYFSETQRNKGNFPGRFSGRQFSNSRSEMNVSTLELGDSALYLCASSRLQGVETQYFGPGTRLLVL.

V gene TRBV30 combines with J gene TRBJ1-5; a weak D match, TRBD1 (5 bases). The CDR3 consists of 14 residues. Looked up from germline, CDR1 is GTSNPN and CDR2 is SVGIG (reference sequence). The ends were cut back, 3 bases at V and 1 base at J, with 10 bases in the middle. The CDR3 DNA is TGTGCCTGGAGGGGCAGGGTGAGCAATCAGCCCCAGCATTTT. It yields the protein CAWRGRVSNQPQHF.

V and J are TRBV11-2 and TRBJ2-7; D possibly corresponds to TRBD1 (5 bases). Trimming took 2 bases from V and 3 from J, leaving 5 bases between them. This CDR3 region has 12 residues. Germline lookup yields CDR1 SGHAT and CDR2 FQNNGV. CDR3 sequence: CASSLQGYEQYF. Here the CDR3 DNA reads TGTGCCAGCAGCTTACAGGGCTACGAGCAGTACTTC.

This chain connects TRBV25-1 to TRBJ2-3; D might be TRBD1 (6 bases). The CDR3 totals 18 residues. Trimming cost V 4 bases and J 2 bases, with 22 bases left between them. Per germline, CDR1 MGHDK and CDR2 SYGVNS. In DNA, the CDR3 is TGTGCCAGCAGTGTTGCTAAAGGACAGAGGATTCACACAGATACGCAGTATTTT. This translates into CASSVAKGQRIHTDTQYF.

This rearrangement joins TRBV7-2 to TRBJ2-2; 8 nucleotides match TRBD2. This CDR3 is 14 amino acids long. Germline V gene lookup returns CDR1 SGHTA and CDR2 FQGNSA. Trimming removed 5 bases from V and 4 bases from J; junction bases left unmatched: 3. The CDR3 sequence is CASSLGLATGELFF. The CDR3 nucleotides read TGTGCCAGCAGCCTAGGACTAGCCACCGGGGAGCTGTTTTTT.

This chain joins TRBV30 and TRBJ2-7; 10 nucleotides match TRBD2. Unmatched junction bases numbered 4, after V lost 4 bases and J lost 4 bases. There are 13 residues in the CDR3. CDR1 is GTSNPN, CDR2 SVGIG, per germline (reference sequence). This CDR3 is CAWTASGGYEQYF. CDR3 in DNA: TGTGCCTGGACTGCTAGCGGGGGTTACGAGCAGTACTTC.

The rearrangement joins TRBV30 to TRBJ2-1; 10 positions agree with TRBD2. CDR1 and CDR2 (germline): GTSNPN, SVGIG (reference sequence). V shed 5 bases, J shed 8 bases, and the junction held 9 bases outside the gene matches. This CDR3 contains 14 residues. CDR3 nucleotide sequence: TGTGCCTGGGCGGGAGCGGGGGGGCGGGATGAGCAGTTCTTC. It encodes CAWAGAGGRDEQFF.

This rearrangement joins TRBV5-5 to TRBJ1-2; no definite D call. This CDR3 has 12 residues. The germline V and J ends were trimmed by 1 base and 4 bases, with 5 bases remaining between them. Germline assignment: CDR1 SGHKS and CDR2 YYEKEE (reference sequence). CDR3 coding DNA: TGTGCCAGCAGCTTGTACGGCTATGGCTACACCTTC. It codes for CASSLYGYGYTF.

The chain has TRBV6-1 and TRBJ2-1; 7 nucleotides align to TRBD2. V dropped 1 base and J dropped 3; count of bases not matched to a gene: 0. This CDR3 spans 14 amino acids. CDR1 and CDR2 from the germline V gene are MNHNS and SASEGT. As DNA, the CDR3 is TGTGCCAGCAGTGAAGGGACTAGCTACAATGAGCAGTTCTTC. Protein sequence: CASSEGTSYNEQFF.

The chain combines TRBV6-5 with TRBJ1-2, with D maybe TRBD1 (6 bases). Trimming left V 5 bases short and J 7 bases short, with 14 bases between. CDR3 length: 13 residues. Germline CDR1 and CDR2: MNHEY and SVGAGI. The CDR3 spells CASSDPYRAGYTF. CDR3 nucleotide sequence: TGTGCCAGCAGTGATCCGTACAGGGCTGGCTACACCTTC.

As for this clone: The same CDR3 arises from other DNA sequences in this sample as well. The V call is TRBV28, the J call TRBJ1-2; D is ambiguous. CDR1 is MDHEN and CDR2 is SYDVKM in the germline V gene. CDR3 length: 17 amino acids. V lost 2 bases and J lost 3, with 19 bases in between. In DNA, the CDR3 is TGTGCCAGCAGTTTAATGTTAGGACTCAGTAGGGACTATGGCTACACCTTC. This sequence encodes CASSLMLGLSRDYGYTF.

This rearrangement joins TRBV2 to TRBJ2-3; TRBD2 agrees at 11 bases. Germline CDR1 SNHLY, CDR2 FYNNEI. The J segment lost 4 bases and the V segment lost 6 bases, leaving 3 bases of the junction unmatched. The CDR3 extends over 14 amino acids. DNA for the CDR3: TGTGCCAGCAGGGTAGCGGGGGGGCCAGATACGCAGTATTTT. This gives the protein CASRVAGGPDTQYF.

The rearrangement uses TRBV28 and TRBJ1-3; 9 bases are shared with TRBD1. Germline V gene lookup returns CDR1 MDHEN and CDR2 SYDVKM. The CDR3 spans 14 residues. With V trimmed by 6 bases and J by 6 bases, 6 bases remained unmatched. This CDR3 is CASSRGQGTNTIYF. The CDR3 coding sequence is TGTGCCAGCAGCCGGGGACAGGGCACAAACACCATATATTTT.

The chain joins TRBV18 to TRBJ1-1, with D possibly matching TRBD1 (6 bases). Germline V lookup: CDR1 KGHSH, CDR2 LQKENI. V lost 2 bases to trimming and J lost 3 bases, with 13 bases between them. This CDR3 spans 15 amino acids. The CDR3 spells CASSPGQQGHTEAFF. CDR3 DNA sequence: TGTGCCAGCTCACCAGGCCAACAGGGCCACACTGAAGCTTTCTTT.

This clone was picked up a small number of times. The J gene is TRBJ1-5, the V gene TRBV4-1; 7 bases line up with TRBD1. With V trimmed by 5 bases and J by 5 bases, 9 bases remained unmatched. The CDR3 runs to 15 residues. From germline, CDR1 is MGHRA and CDR2 YSYEKL. The CDR3 DNA reads TGCGCCAGCAGCGAGGAGGGACAGCGAGATCAGCCCCAGCATTTT. This sequence encodes CASSEEGQRDQPQHF.

This rearrangement joins TRBV5-4 to TRBJ2-3; TRBD2 matches at 9 bases. Germline CDR1 SGHNT, CDR2 YYREEE (reference sequence). J lost 2 bases, V lost 0 bases, and 7 bases had no gene match. The CDR3 loop spans 17 amino acids. In DNA form, the CDR3 reads TGTGCCAGCAGCTTGGCGGAGACTAGCGGATACACAGATACGCAGTATTTT. Translated: CASSLAETSGYTDTQYF.